This T cell receptor beta chain was profiled in a study of blood T cell repertoires in COVID-19 (TCRdb year 2020). As for the study more broadly: Samples from collaborators originated in the United States, Italy and Spain and spanned both the acute and convalescent phases of COVID-19. The samples were drawn from two sources: the first 160 participants of the ongoing ImmuneRACE study, and about 1,300 subjects contributed by 6 global collaborators. A de-identified subject ID, COVID-19 status, age in years and sex were almost always included in the sample metadata. The repertoires were released in a freely available public database meant as a resource for research on the immune response to SARS-CoV-2. Deeply sampled blood TCRbeta repertoires from subjects exposed to, actively infected with, or recovered from COVID-19 were included in the dataset. HLA class I and class II types, where available, came from metadata supplied by the sample provider rather than from assay-based typing. The prospective study material was composed of cDNA or gDNA derived from T cells, B-cell-depleted T cells, or PBMCs. What the authors observed across the whole study: The amount of clinical and demographic metadata varied by source and participant and was provided uncurated.

Collaborating institutions collected whole blood in K2EDTA tubes following their own protocols. Collaborator samples were shipped for TCRbeta analysis as frozen whole blood, isolated PBMCs, or DNA extracted from either sample type. TCRbeta CDR3 regions were amplified from genomic DNA using the immunoSEQ Assay, a bias-controlled multiplex PCR. In the source study's methods: The number of nucleated cells in each sample was estimated from the amplification of reference gene primers within the assay. To quantify the absolute abundance of each unique TCRbeta CDR3 rearrangement, sequence reads were collapsed and filtered. For each sample, productive Simpson clonality was calculated as the square root of Simpson's diversity index across productive rearrangements. TCRdb holds this immuneACCESS table with in-frame rearrangements only. Some clones are missing; in checked studies, unresolved V genes explain under half, and the rest has no known cause. The V and J calls and the clone size are those of that table, but D and trimming were determined from the DNA. The sample yields about 84,000 clones; about 68% were counted once. Jointly, the top ten make up 5% to 6% of the sample.

Points on this clone: The antigen this receptor binds is unknown. Base quality data are lacking; no much larger clone is found one base away.

Ends trimmed: V by 4 bases, J by 4 bases; bases unmatched to a gene: 4. From a lookup of the germline V gene, CDR1 and CDR2 are SGDLS and YYNGEE. CDR3 length: 14 amino acids, cysteine to phenylalanine. Solely the CDR3 DNA is kept, with 42 bases framed from the first base. The sample comprised peripheral blood. The clonotype comes from a man aged 45-65 years with active or convalescent COVID-19. The chain links TRBV9 with TRBJ1-3; the central 8 bases match TRBD1. DNA sequence: TGTGCCAGCAGCCGCGACAGGGGCGGAAACACCATATATTTT. The encoded protein is CASSRDRGGNTIYF.